Below, 2 T cell receptor beta chains from the same sample are listed, as sequenced in a study of blood T cell repertoires in COVID-19. Using immunoSEQ multiplex PCR, the repertoire was profiled, and TCRdb retains in-frame clones only, with some absent. The sample comprises about 360,000 clones, 75% to 90% of which are singletons, and less than 9% rests with the top ten. Sequencing was performed on peripheral blood. Every receptor here comes from a woman aged 55-75 years with COVID-19, enrolled during active disease.

The V and J genes are TRBV5-1 and TRBJ1-1; 7 positions match TRBD1. CDR1 SGHRS and CDR2 YFSETQ come from the germline V gene. V shed 8 bases and J 0 bases; nucleotides not matched to a gene: 13. The CDR3 is made up of 16 amino acids. The DNA of the CDR3 is TGCGCCAGTAGTACCGGGACAGCAGGAATGAACACTGAAGCTTTCTTT. Its protein is CASSTGTAGMNTEAFF.

The V gene is TRBV3-1 (or the pseudogene TRBV3-2), the J gene TRBJ2-1; 9 nucleotides agree with TRBD2. CDR1 is LGHDT, CDR2 YNNKEL, per germline (reference sequence). Trimming took 1 base from V and 8 from J; bases not matched to a gene: 15. The CDR3 extends over 18 amino acids. This CDR3 is CASSQVGHSGTSPHEQFF. The CDR3 DNA follows: TGTGCCAGCAGCCAAGTAGGTCATTCCGGGACTAGCCCCCATGAGCAGTTCTTC.